The rows below give T cell receptor beta chains drawn from one sample of a study of cytomegalovirus exposure and HLA in healthy donors. The repertoire was sequenced with immunoSEQ multiplex PCR; TCRdb's copy has only in-frame clones and lacks some. The data show about 140,000 clones, and the top ten clones hold under 2.5%. Sequencing input: PBMCs. The receptors here all came from a woman aged 18-35 years in good health and CMV-seronegative. Each CDR3 is given with its conserved first and last residue. Fields, in order: V gene, D gene, J gene, CDR3 length, CDR3 DNA, CDR3 protein. The D gene is left open where the match is weak.

v_call: TRBV10-3; d_call: -; j_call: TRBJ2-3; cdr3_length: 14; cdr3_nt: TGTGCCATCAGTGAGGCACTTAGCACAGATACGCAGTATTTT; cdr3_aa: CAISEALSTDTQYF
v_call: TRBV29-1; d_call: -; j_call: TRBJ1-2; cdr3_length: 14; cdr3_nt: TGCAGCGTTGAAGAGGGGGGACCTAACTATGGCTACACCTTC; cdr3_aa: CSVEEGGPNYGYTF
v_call: TRBV4-3; d_call: TRBD1; j_call: TRBJ1-1; cdr3_length: 13; cdr3_nt: TGCGCCAGCAGCCAGGACAGGGGAACTGAAGCTTTCTTT; cdr3_aa: CASSQDRGTEAFF
v_call: TRBV7-7; d_call: -; j_call: TRBJ1-4; cdr3_length: 15; cdr3_nt: TGTGCCAGCAGCTTAGGGAGGGCCCGGGATGAAAAACTGTTTTTT; cdr3_aa: CASSLGRARDEKLFF
v_call: TRBV7-8; d_call: -; j_call: TRBJ2-1; cdr3_length: 14; cdr3_nt: TGTGCCAGCAGCGCAACAGGGACGGACAATGAGCAGTTCTTC; cdr3_aa: CASSATGTDNEQFF
v_call: TRBV5-1; d_call: TRBD2; j_call: TRBJ2-3; cdr3_length: 15; cdr3_nt: TGCGCCAGCAGTTCAACTAGCGACAGCACAGATACGCAGTATTTT; cdr3_aa: CASSSTSDSTDTQYF
v_call: TRBV5-5; d_call: -; j_call: TRBJ1-6; cdr3_length: 15; cdr3_nt: TGTGCCAGCAGCCTGGCCGGGCAGGGAAATTCACCCCTCCACTTT; cdr3_aa: CASSLAGQGNSPLHF
v_call: TRBV28; d_call: TRBD1; j_call: TRBJ1-2; cdr3_length: 16; cdr3_nt: TGTGCCAGCAGTTTTTTACGCGGACAGGGTTTCGTTGGCTACACCTTC; cdr3_aa: CASSFLRGQGFVGYTF
v_call: TRBV6-1; d_call: -; j_call: TRBJ1-5; cdr3_length: 16; cdr3_nt: TGTGCCAGCAGTGAAGCCCCTTCCCCTGCGGAGCAGCCCCAGCATTTT; cdr3_aa: CASSEAPSPAEQPQHF
v_call: TRBV30; d_call: TRBD2; j_call: TRBJ2-1; cdr3_length: 14; cdr3_nt: TGTGCCTGGAGTGTGGGACTAGCGGAAAATGAGCAGTTCTTC; cdr3_aa: CAWSVGLAENEQFF
v_call: TRBV11-3; d_call: -; j_call: TRBJ2-5; cdr3_length: 14; cdr3_nt: TGTGCCAGCAGCTTGGGGCGAAACCAAGAGACCCAGTACTTC; cdr3_aa: CASSLGRNQETQYF
v_call: TRBV7-8; d_call: TRBD2; j_call: TRBJ2-7; cdr3_length: 15; cdr3_nt: TGTGCCAGCAGCTGGGGACTAGCGGAGGCCTACGAGCAGTACTTC; cdr3_aa: CASSWGLAEAYEQYF
v_call: TRBV19; d_call: -; j_call: TRBJ2-3; cdr3_length: 14; cdr3_nt: TGTGCCAGTAAGTTTCGTTTGGAGGCAGATACGCAGTATTTT; cdr3_aa: CASKFRLEADTQYF
v_call: TRBV7-2; d_call: -; j_call: TRBJ2-1; cdr3_length: 14; cdr3_nt: TGTGCCAGCAGCTTCTCAGGGCGGAGCAATGAGCAGTTCTTC; cdr3_aa: CASSFSGRSNEQFF
v_call: TRBV9; d_call: TRBD2; j_call: TRBJ2-1; cdr3_length: 14; cdr3_nt: TGTGCCAGCAGCCCGCGGGGGGCACTCAATGAGCAGTTCTTC; cdr3_aa: CASSPRGALNEQFF
v_call: TRBV15; d_call: TRBD2; j_call: TRBJ2-3; cdr3_length: 16; cdr3_nt: TGTGCCACCAGCAGAGATCTAGCGGGAGGGAAAGATACGCAGTATTTT; cdr3_aa: CATSRDLAGGKDTQYF
v_call: TRBV28; d_call: -; j_call: TRBJ1-2; cdr3_length: 14; cdr3_nt: TGTGCCAGCAGCCCCCCCGTTAGTGGCTATGGCTACACCTTC; cdr3_aa: CASSPPVSGYGYTF
v_call: TRBV6-5; d_call: TRBD2; j_call: TRBJ2-1; cdr3_length: 13; cdr3_nt: TGTGCCAGCAGTTACTCTGTAGCGGGAGAGCAGTTCTTC; cdr3_aa: CASSYSVAGEQFF
v_call: TRBV7-9; d_call: TRBD1; j_call: TRBJ2-7; cdr3_length: 15; cdr3_nt: TGTGCCAGCAGCCCTTTGGGACAGGAGTCCTACGAGCAGTACTTC; cdr3_aa: CASSPLGQESYEQYF
v_call: TRBV10-3; d_call: -; j_call: TRBJ2-2; cdr3_length: 12; cdr3_nt: TGTGCCACCTACTCCGGCACCGGGGAGCTGTTTTTT; cdr3_aa: CATYSGTGELFF
v_call: TRBV19; d_call: -; j_call: TRBJ2-3; cdr3_length: 13; cdr3_nt: TGTGCCAGTAGTATAGACGTCACAGATACGCAGTATTTT; cdr3_aa: CASSIDVTDTQYF
v_call: TRBV5-4; d_call: -; j_call: TRBJ1-5; cdr3_length: 16; cdr3_nt: TGTGCCAGCAGCTTGGACCCGGGGGTGGGCAATCAGCCCCAGCATTTT; cdr3_aa: CASSLDPGVGNQPQHF
v_call: TRBV15; d_call: TRBD1; j_call: TRBJ2-6; cdr3_length: 19; cdr3_nt: TGTGCCACCAGCAGAGATCCGGGACAGGCTTTATCTGGGGCCAACGTCCTGACTTTC; cdr3_aa: CATSRDPGQALSGANVLTF
v_call: TRBV5-1; d_call: -; j_call: TRBJ1-1; cdr3_length: 14; cdr3_nt: TGCGCCAGCAGCTTGGGGGACATTGTCCCTGAAGCTTTCTTT; cdr3_aa: CASSLGDIVPEAFF
v_call: TRBV6-1; d_call: TRBD1; j_call: TRBJ1-2; cdr3_length: 17; cdr3_nt: TGTGCCAGCAGTGAGCTAGGACAGGGGAAAGGGCACTATGGCTACACCTTC; cdr3_aa: CASSELGQGKGHYGYTF
v_call: TRBV9; d_call: TRBD2; j_call: TRBJ2-3; cdr3_length: 16; cdr3_nt: TGTGCCAGCAGCGCACCCATAGCGGGAGACCCAGATACGCAGTATTTT; cdr3_aa: CASSAPIAGDPDTQYF
v_call: TRBV6-1; d_call: TRBD1; j_call: TRBJ1-1; cdr3_length: 16; cdr3_nt: TGTGCCAGCAGTGTACTTGAGGACAGGTACAACACTGAAGCTTTCTTT; cdr3_aa: CASSVLEDRYNTEAFF
v_call: TRBV5-3; d_call: -; j_call: TRBJ2-5; cdr3_length: 16; cdr3_nt: TGTGCCAGAAGCGCGGGACTCGAGGACTATTGGGAGACCCAGTACTTC; cdr3_aa: CARSAGLEDYWETQYF
v_call: TRBV5-4; d_call: -; j_call: TRBJ2-1; cdr3_length: 15; cdr3_nt: TGTGCCAGCAGCCCCAGGTGGCCTTCCTACAATGAGCAGTTCTTC; cdr3_aa: CASSPRWPSYNEQFF
v_call: TRBV7-9; d_call: TRBD1; j_call: TRBJ1-5; cdr3_length: 15; cdr3_nt: TGTGCCAGCAGCTTAGCCGAAGACAGGGATCAGCCCCAGCATTTT; cdr3_aa: CASSLAEDRDQPQHF
v_call: TRBV5-4; d_call: TRBD1; j_call: TRBJ2-7; cdr3_length: 18; cdr3_nt: TGTGCCAGCAGCTCCACCGGGACAGGGGGCTTGAGGTCCTACGAGCAGTACTTC; cdr3_aa: CASSSTGTGGLRSYEQYF
v_call: TRBV2; d_call: -; j_call: TRBJ1-5; cdr3_length: 15; cdr3_nt: TGTGCCAGCAGCCTAAACAGGGCTAGCAATCAGCCCCAGCATTTT; cdr3_aa: CASSLNRASNQPQHF
v_call: TRBV6-6; d_call: TRBD1; j_call: TRBJ1-4; cdr3_length: 12; cdr3_nt: TGTGCCAGCCGACCAGGGGGTGAAAAACTGTTTTTT; cdr3_aa: CASRPGGEKLFF
v_call: TRBV25-1; d_call: -; j_call: TRBJ1-1; cdr3_length: 16; cdr3_nt: TGTGCCAGCAGTGAATATCCCATAAACATGAACACTGAAGCTTTCTTT; cdr3_aa: CASSEYPINMNTEAFF
v_call: TRBV5-6; d_call: TRBD2; j_call: TRBJ2-7; cdr3_length: 13; cdr3_nt: TGTGCCAGCAGCCCGCCGGGGGGCTACGAGCAGTACTTC; cdr3_aa: CASSPPGGYEQYF
v_call: TRBV2; d_call: TRBD2; j_call: TRBJ2-3; cdr3_length: 16; cdr3_nt: TGTGCCAGCAGTGACGGTAGCGGGAGTAACACAGATACGCAGTATTTT; cdr3_aa: CASSDGSGSNTDTQYF
v_call: TRBV6-6; d_call: TRBD1; j_call: TRBJ2-1; cdr3_length: 15; cdr3_nt: TGTGCCAGCAGTAAGCCGGGACAGGGTAGCAATGAGCAGTTCTTC; cdr3_aa: CASSKPGQGSNEQFF
v_call: TRBV6-5; d_call: TRBD1; j_call: TRBJ1-2; cdr3_length: 13; cdr3_nt: TGCGCCAGCAGTGACAGGGGTAACCCTGGCTACACCTTC; cdr3_aa: CASSDRGNPGYTF
v_call: TRBV4-3; d_call: -; j_call: TRBJ2-3; cdr3_length: 14; cdr3_nt: TGCGCCAGCAGCCAAATGACTAGCACAGATACGCAGTATTTT; cdr3_aa: CASSQMTSTDTQYF
v_call: TRBV29-1; d_call: TRBD2; j_call: TRBJ2-7; cdr3_length: 15; cdr3_nt: TGCAGCGTTCACACAGGGACTAGCGGGTTCTACGAGCAGTACTTC; cdr3_aa: CSVHTGTSGFYEQYF
v_call: TRBV9; d_call: TRBD2; j_call: TRBJ2-1; cdr3_length: 15; cdr3_nt: TGTGCCAGCAGCGAGACCCTAGCGGGAGGTGACGAGCAGTTCTTC; cdr3_aa: CASSETLAGGDEQFF